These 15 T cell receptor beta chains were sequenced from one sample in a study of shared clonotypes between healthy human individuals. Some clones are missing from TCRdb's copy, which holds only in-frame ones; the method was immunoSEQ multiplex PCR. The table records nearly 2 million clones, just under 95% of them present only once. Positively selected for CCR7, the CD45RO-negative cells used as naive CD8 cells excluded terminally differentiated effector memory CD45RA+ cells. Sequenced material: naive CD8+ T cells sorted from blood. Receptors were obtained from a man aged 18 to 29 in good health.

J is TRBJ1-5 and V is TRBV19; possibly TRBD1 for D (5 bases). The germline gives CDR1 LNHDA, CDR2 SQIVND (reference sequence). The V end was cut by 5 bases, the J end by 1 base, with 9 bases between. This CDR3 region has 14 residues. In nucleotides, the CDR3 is TGTGCCAGTAGTCCTCGACAGAGCAATCAGCCCCAGCATTTT. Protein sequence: CASSPRQSNQPQHF. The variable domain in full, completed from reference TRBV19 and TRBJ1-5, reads DGGITQSPKYLFRKEGQNVTLSCEQNLNHDAMYWYRQDPGQGLRLIYYSQIVNDFQKGDIAEGYSVSREKKESFPLTVTSAQKNPTAFYLCASSPRQSNQPQHFGDGTRLSIL.

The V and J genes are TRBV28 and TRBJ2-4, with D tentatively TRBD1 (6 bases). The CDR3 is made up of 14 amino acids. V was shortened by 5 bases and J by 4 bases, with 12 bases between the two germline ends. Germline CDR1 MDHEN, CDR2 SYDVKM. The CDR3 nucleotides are TGTGCCAGCAGTCGTCCAGGGGAAAAAAACATTCAGTACTTC. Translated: CASSRPGEKNIQYF.

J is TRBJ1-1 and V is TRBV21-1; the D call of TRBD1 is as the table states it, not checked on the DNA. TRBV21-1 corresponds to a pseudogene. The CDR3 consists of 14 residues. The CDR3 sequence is CAGRGSRGNTEAFF. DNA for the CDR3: TGTGCCGGCAGGGGATCCAGGGGGAACACTGAAGCTTTCTTT.

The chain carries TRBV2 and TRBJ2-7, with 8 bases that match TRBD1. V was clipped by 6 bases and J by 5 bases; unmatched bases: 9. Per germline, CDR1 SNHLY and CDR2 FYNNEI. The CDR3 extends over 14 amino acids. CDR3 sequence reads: CASRPPGGEDEQYF. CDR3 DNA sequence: TGTGCCAGCAGACCCCCAGGGGGCGAGGACGAGCAGTACTTC.

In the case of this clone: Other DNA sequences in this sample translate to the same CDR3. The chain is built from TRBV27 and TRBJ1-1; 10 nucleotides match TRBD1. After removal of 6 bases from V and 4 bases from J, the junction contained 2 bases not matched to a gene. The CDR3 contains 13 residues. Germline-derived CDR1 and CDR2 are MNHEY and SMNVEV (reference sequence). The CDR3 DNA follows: TGTGCCAGCAGCCGGACAGGGGGCACTGAAGCTTTCTTT. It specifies CASSRTGGTEAFF.

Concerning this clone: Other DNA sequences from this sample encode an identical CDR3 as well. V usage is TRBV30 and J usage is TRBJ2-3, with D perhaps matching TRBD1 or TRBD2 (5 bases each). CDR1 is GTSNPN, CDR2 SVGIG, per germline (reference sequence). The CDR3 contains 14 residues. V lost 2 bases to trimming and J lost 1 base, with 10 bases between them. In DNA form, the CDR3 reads TGTGCCTGGAGTTCAGGGAGTGGCACAGATACGCAGTATTTT. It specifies CAWSSGSGTDTQYF.

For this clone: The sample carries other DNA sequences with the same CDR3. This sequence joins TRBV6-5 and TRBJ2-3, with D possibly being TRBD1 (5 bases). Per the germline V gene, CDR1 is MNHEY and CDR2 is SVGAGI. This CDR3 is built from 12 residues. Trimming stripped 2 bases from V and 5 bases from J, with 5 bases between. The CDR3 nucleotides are TGTGCCAGCAGTTACAGGGGAGATACGCAGTATTTT. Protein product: CASSYRGDTQYF.

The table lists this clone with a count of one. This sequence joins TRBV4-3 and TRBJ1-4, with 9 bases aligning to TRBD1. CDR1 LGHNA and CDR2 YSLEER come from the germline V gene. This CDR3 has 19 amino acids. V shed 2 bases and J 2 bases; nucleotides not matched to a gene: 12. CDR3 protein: CASSQRLGTGRFTNEKLFF. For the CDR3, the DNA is TGCGCCAGCAGCCAAAGATTGGGGACAGGGAGATTCACTAATGAAAAACTGTTTTTT.

CDR3 nucleotide sequence: TGTGCCAGCAGCTCCCGGGACTCTTGGGGCAATGAGCAGTTCTTC. This encodes CASSSRDSWGNEQFF. This chain connects TRBV7-9 to TRBJ2-1, with a weak D call TRBD2 (6 bases). This CDR3 has 15 residues. CDR1 is SEHNR and CDR2 is FQNEAQ in the germline V gene (reference sequence). Between the trimmed V and J ends, which lost 4 bases and 6 bases, there was a span of 16 bases.

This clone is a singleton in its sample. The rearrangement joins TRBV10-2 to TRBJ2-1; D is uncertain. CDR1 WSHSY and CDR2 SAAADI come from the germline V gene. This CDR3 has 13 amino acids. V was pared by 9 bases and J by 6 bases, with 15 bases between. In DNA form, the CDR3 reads TGCGCCAGTGAGACATTCCGGTCCAATGAGCAGTTCTTC. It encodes CASETFRSNEQFF.

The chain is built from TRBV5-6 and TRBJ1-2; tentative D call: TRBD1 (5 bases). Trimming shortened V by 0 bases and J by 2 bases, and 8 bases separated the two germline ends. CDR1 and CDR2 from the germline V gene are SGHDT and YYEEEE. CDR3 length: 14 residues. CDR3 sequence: CASSLGQYNYGYTF. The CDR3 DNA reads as TGTGCCAGCAGCTTGGGACAGTACAACTATGGCTACACCTTC.

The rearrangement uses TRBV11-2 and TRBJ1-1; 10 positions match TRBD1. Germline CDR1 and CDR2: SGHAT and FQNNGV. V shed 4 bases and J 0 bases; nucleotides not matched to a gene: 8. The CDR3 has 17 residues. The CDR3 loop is CASSSGQGWGMNTEAFF. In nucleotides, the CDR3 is TGTGCCAGCAGCTCGGGACAGGGGTGGGGGATGAACACTGAAGCTTTCTTT.

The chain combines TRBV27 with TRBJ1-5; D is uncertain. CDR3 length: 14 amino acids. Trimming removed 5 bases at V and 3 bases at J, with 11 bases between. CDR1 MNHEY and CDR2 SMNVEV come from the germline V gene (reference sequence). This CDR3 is CASSHHGHNQPQHF. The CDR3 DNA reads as TGTGCCAGCAGTCACCATGGGCACAATCAGCCCCAGCATTTT.

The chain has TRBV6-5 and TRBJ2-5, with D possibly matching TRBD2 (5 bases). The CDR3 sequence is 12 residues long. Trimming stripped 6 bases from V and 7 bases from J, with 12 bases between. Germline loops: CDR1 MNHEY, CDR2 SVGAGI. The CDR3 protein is CASSNREGTQYF. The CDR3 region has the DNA TGTGCCAGCAGCAACAGAGAGGGGACCCAGTACTTC.

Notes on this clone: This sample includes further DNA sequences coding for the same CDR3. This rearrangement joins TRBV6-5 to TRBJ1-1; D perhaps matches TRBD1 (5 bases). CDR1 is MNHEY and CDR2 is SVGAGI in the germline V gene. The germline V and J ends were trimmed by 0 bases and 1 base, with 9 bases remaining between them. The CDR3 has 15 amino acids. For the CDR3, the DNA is TGTGCCAGCAGTTACTCGGGGGGGGAGAACACTGAAGCTTTCTTT. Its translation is CASSYSGGENTEAFF.